This is a list of T cell receptor beta chains from one sample in a study of human T cells and chemical hapten exposure. MiXCR, run by TCRdb on the RACE reads, gives a single entry per CDR3 protein. Among about 80,000 distinct CDR3 sequences listed, around 9.4% were seen once. Sequenced input: whole blood. These receptors were taken from a female donor in good health. Some clones in this sample may be carry-over from other donors' samples. Each CDR3 is given with its conserved first and last residue. The D gene is left open where the match is weak. Size tells how often a clone was seen (once, few, many) or the class of an expanded clone, and some rows leave it out.

v_gene: TRBV4-2; abundance: few; j_gene: TRBJ2-3; d_gene: TRBD1; CDR3nt: TGTGCCAACAGCCCGCGACAGGGGATTACAGATACGCAGTATTTT; CDR3aa: CANSPRQGITDTQYF
v_gene: TRBV29-1; abundance: many; j_gene: TRBJ2-1; d_gene: TRBD1; CDR3nt: TGCGGGGGTGGGGACAGGGGAGCCTATGAGCAGTTCTTC; CDR3aa: CGGGDRGAYEQFF
v_gene: TRBV20-1; abundance: many; j_gene: TRBJ1-5; d_gene: -; CDR3nt: TGCAGTGCTAGAGATCCGGCCAGGGAGGGTCAGCCCCAGCATTTT; CDR3aa: CSARDPAREGQPQHF
v_gene: TRBV7-7; abundance: few; j_gene: TRBJ2-2; d_gene: TRBD2; CDR3nt: TGTGCCAGCAGCTTAGCGCCATATATGGCGGGGGGACCCGGGGAGCTGTTTTTT; CDR3aa: CASSLAPYMAGGPGELFF
v_gene: TRBV29-1; abundance: -; j_gene: TRBJ2-3; d_gene: -; CDR3nt: TGCAGCGTTGGAGGGGATACGCAGTATTTT; CDR3aa: CSVGGDTQYF
v_gene: TRBV5-4; abundance: few; j_gene: TRBJ2-2; d_gene: -; CDR3nt: TGTGCCAGCAGCCCCCGGGACCCATCGGGGGAGCTGTTTTTT; CDR3aa: CASSPRDPSGELFF
v_gene: TRBV12-3/TRBV12-4; abundance: many; j_gene: TRBJ1-1; d_gene: -; CDR3nt: TGTGCCAGCACTACTGGGGGGGTCAGGGATGAAGCTTTCTTT; CDR3aa: CASTTGGVRDEAFF
v_gene: TRBV19; abundance: few; j_gene: TRBJ2-6; d_gene: -; CDR3nt: TGTGCCAGTAGTATGTCGGGAGCCCCTGGGGCCAACGTCCTGACTTTC; CDR3aa: CASSMSGAPGANVLTF
v_gene: TRBV6-6; abundance: -; j_gene: TRBJ1-1; d_gene: -; CDR3nt: TGTGCCAACTCCGCCAATTGGGGGGGGACTGAAGCTTTCTTT; CDR3aa: CANSANWGGTEAFF
v_gene: TRBV27; abundance: -; j_gene: TRBJ1-1; d_gene: TRBD1; CDR3nt: TGTGCCAGCAGTGTCGACAGGGGACGACCTTCTGAAGCTTTCTTT; CDR3aa: CASSVDRGRPSEAFF
v_gene: TRBV3-1; abundance: -; j_gene: TRBJ1-1; d_gene: -; CDR3nt: TGTGCCAGCAGCCAAGACGAGGGGCGGCCTGAAGCTTTCTTT; CDR3aa: CASSQDEGRPEAFF
v_gene: TRBV12-3/TRBV12-4; abundance: -; j_gene: TRBJ1-2; d_gene: -; CDR3nt: TGTGCCAGCAGTTCGCGGAGCTATGGCTACACCTTC; CDR3aa: CASSSRSYGYTF
v_gene: TRBV15; abundance: many; j_gene: TRBJ2-6; d_gene: -; CDR3nt: TGTGCCACCAGCAGAGAGAGGGGCCGGGGGCTCTCTGGGGCCAACGTCCTGACTTTC; CDR3aa: CATSRERGRGLSGANVLTF
v_gene: TRBV11-1; abundance: many; j_gene: TRBJ2-7; d_gene: TRBD2; CDR3nt: TGTGCCAGCAGTTTGGGGGGGAACGAGCAGTACTTC; CDR3aa: CASSLGGNEQYF
v_gene: TRBV6-5; abundance: many; j_gene: TRBJ1-4; d_gene: -; CDR3nt: TGTGCCAGCACCCGGACCCGGGCAACTAATGAAAAACTGTTTTTT; CDR3aa: CASTRTRATNEKLFF
v_gene: TRBV6-5; abundance: -; j_gene: TRBJ2-1; d_gene: TRBD1; CDR3nt: TGTGCCACCCTTCCGGGACAGGGTACCGTGAGGGAGTTCTTC; CDR3aa: CATLPGQGTVREFF
v_gene: TRBV7-6; abundance: many; j_gene: TRBJ2-6; d_gene: -; CDR3nt: TGTGCCAGCAGCTTAAAATCTGGGGCCAACGTCCTGACTTTC; CDR3aa: CASSLKSGANVLTF
v_gene: TRBV5-1; abundance: few; j_gene: TRBJ2-3; d_gene: TRBD1; CDR3nt: TGCGCCAGCAGCTTGGAACAGGGGGCATTGGATACGCAGTATTTT; CDR3aa: CASSLEQGALDTQYF
v_gene: TRBV7-9; abundance: few; j_gene: TRBJ2-5; d_gene: TRBD2; CDR3nt: TGTGCCAGCAGCCTTAGCGGGGGCCCTTATACTAAAGAGACCCAGTACTTC; CDR3aa: CASSLSGGPYTKETQYF
v_gene: TRBV5-5; abundance: few; j_gene: TRBJ2-7; d_gene: -; CDR3nt: TGTGCCAGCAGCCCGGACGGCCAGGGAGTGTACGAGCAGTACTTC; CDR3aa: CASSPDGQGVYEQYF
v_gene: TRBV6-6; abundance: few; j_gene: TRBJ2-3; d_gene: -; CDR3nt: TGTGCCAGCAGTCCACGGGGATCTAGCACAGATACGCAGTATTTT; CDR3aa: CASSPRGSSTDTQYF
v_gene: TRBV5-4; abundance: -; j_gene: TRBJ2-7; d_gene: -; CDR3nt: TGTGCCAGCAGCCCAGGTAGGGGGAACGAGCAGTACTTC; CDR3aa: CASSPGRGNEQYF
v_gene: TRBV27; abundance: -; j_gene: TRBJ2-3; d_gene: -; CDR3nt: TGTGCCAGCAGTTCGACAGGCACAGATACGCAGTATTTT; CDR3aa: CASSSTGTDTQYF
v_gene: TRBV27; abundance: few; j_gene: TRBJ1-5; d_gene: -; CDR3nt: TGTGCCAGTAAACAGGGTTACAATCAGCCCCAGCATTTT; CDR3aa: CASKQGYNQPQHF
v_gene: TRBV29-1; abundance: many; j_gene: TRBJ2-3; d_gene: TRBD1; CDR3nt: TGCAGCGTAGGGGACAGGGCAGATACGCAGTATTTT; CDR3aa: CSVGDRADTQYF
v_gene: TRBV7-2; abundance: -; j_gene: TRBJ2-3; d_gene: TRBD1; CDR3nt: TGTGCCAGCAGCCTTAGAGGGGGCTTTTTAGATACGCAGTATTTT; CDR3aa: CASSLRGGFLDTQYF
v_gene: TRBV27; abundance: many; j_gene: TRBJ1-5; d_gene: TRBD1; CDR3nt: TGTGCCAGCAGAAAAGGGACAGGGGGCAGGGGAAATCAGCCCCAGCATTTT; CDR3aa: CASRKGTGGRGNQPQHF
v_gene: TRBV12-3/TRBV12-4; abundance: few; j_gene: TRBJ2-2; d_gene: TRBD2; CDR3nt: TGTGCCAGCAGCAGTACGCCTCGGGGGGCCGGGGAGCTGTTTTTT; CDR3aa: CASSSTPRGAGELFF
v_gene: TRBV7-9; abundance: few; j_gene: TRBJ2-6; d_gene: TRBD2; CDR3nt: TGTGCCAGCAGCTTACTAGCGGGGGGCCCGTCTGGGGCCAACGTCCTGACTTTC; CDR3aa: CASSLLAGGPSGANVLTF